The clone carrying this T cell receptor beta chain was counted a single time. The sample belongs to a study of Graves' ophthalmopathy and Graves' hyperthyroidism. The TCR beta CDR3 regions underwent amplification from RNA transcripts. Following a first-round RT-PCR that used HTBI primers, a second-round multiplex PCR was carried out. TCRdb used MiXCR to reprocess the multiplex PCR reads, holding one entry per CDR3 protein. The sample holds around 50,000 distinct CDR3 sequences, about 50% seen once. Germline CDR1 SGHTA, CDR2 FQGNSA. V gave up 1 base and J gave up 2 bases, with 9 bases separating them. The CDR3 runs 16 residues.

Sequenced sample: peripheral blood. The receptor comes from an adult man with Graves' ophthalmopathy. This chain links TRBV7-2 with TRBJ2-6; a weak D match, TRBD1 (5 bases). The CDR3 spells CASSLGGAAGANVLTF. CDR3 bases: TGTGCCAGCAGCTTAGGTGGGGCGGCTGGGGCCAACGTCCTGACTTTC. Complete variable domain (other parts from reference TRBV7-2 and TRBJ2-6): GAGVSQSPSNKVTEKGKDVELRCDPISGHTALYWYRQSLGQGLEFLIYFQGNSAPDKSGLPSDRFSAERTGGSVSTLTIQRTQQEDSAVYLCASSLGGAAGANVLTFGAGSRLTVL.